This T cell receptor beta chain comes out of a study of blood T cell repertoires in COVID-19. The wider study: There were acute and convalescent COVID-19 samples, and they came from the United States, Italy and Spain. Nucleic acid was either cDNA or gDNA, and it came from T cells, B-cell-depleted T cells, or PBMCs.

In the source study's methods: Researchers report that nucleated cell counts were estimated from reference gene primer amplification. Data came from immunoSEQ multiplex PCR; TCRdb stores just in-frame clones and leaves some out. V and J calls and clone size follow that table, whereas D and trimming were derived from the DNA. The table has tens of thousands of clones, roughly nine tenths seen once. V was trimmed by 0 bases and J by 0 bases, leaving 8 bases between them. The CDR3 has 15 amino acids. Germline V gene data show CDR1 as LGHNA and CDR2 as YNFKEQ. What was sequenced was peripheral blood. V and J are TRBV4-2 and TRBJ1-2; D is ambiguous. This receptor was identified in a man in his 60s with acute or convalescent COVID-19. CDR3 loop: CASSQDDTANYGYTF. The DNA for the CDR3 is TGTGCCAGCAGCCAAGATGATACAGCTAACTATGGCTACACCTTC.